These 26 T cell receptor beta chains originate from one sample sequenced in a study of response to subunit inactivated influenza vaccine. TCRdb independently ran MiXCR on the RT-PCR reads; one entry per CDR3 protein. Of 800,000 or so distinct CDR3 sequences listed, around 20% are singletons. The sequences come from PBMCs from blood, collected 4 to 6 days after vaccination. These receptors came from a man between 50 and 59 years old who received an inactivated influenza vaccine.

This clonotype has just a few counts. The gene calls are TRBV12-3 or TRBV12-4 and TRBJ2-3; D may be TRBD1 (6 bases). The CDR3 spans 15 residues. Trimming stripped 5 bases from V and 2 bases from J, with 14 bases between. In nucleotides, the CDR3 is TGTGCCAGCAGTCCCCCGGGACACATCACAGATACGCAGTATTTT. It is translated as CASSPPGHITDTQYF.

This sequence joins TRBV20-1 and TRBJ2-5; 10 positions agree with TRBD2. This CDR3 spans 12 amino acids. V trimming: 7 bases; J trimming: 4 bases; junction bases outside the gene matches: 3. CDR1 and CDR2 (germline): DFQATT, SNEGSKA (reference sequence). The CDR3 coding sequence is TGCAGTGTTGCTAGCGGGAGAGAGACCCAGTACTTC. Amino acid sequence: CSVASGRETQYF.

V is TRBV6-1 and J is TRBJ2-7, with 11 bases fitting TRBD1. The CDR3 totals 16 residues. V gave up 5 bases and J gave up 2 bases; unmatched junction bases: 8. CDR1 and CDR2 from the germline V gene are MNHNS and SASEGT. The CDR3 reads CASSRTGGLSPYEQYF. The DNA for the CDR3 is TGTGCCAGCAGTAGGACAGGGGGCCTGAGTCCCTACGAGCAGTACTTC.

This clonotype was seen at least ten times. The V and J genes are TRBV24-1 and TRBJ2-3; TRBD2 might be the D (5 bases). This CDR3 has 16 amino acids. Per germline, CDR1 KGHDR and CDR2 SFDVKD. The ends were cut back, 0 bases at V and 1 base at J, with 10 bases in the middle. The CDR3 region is CATSDLRFGGTDTQYF. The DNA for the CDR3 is TGTGCCACCAGTGATTTGCGGTTCGGGGGCACAGATACGCAGTATTTT.

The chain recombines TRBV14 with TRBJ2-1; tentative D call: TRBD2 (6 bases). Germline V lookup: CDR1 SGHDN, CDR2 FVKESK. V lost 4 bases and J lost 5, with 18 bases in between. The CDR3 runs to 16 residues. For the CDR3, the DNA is TGTGCCAGCAGCCTGGGACTGCAAAGCGGAAACAATGAGCAGTTCTTC. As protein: CASSLGLQSGNNEQFF.

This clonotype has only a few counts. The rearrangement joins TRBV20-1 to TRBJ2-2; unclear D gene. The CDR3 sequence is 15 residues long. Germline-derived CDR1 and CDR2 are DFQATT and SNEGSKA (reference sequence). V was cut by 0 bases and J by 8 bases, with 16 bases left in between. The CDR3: CSARDPTRGAGELFF. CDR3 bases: TGCAGTGCTAGAGACCCAACCCGAGGAGCTGGGGAGCTGTTTTTT.

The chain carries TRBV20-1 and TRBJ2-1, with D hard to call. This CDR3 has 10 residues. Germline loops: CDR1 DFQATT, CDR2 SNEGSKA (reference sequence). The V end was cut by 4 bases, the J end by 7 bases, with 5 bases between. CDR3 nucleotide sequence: TGCAGTGCTACGTTGAATGAGCAGTTCTTC. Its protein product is CSATLNEQFF.

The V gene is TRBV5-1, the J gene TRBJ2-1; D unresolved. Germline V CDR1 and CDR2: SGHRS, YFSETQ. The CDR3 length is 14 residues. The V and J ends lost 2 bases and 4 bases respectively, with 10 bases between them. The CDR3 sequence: CASSFGIRYNEQFF. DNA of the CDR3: TGCGCCAGCAGCTTTGGAATCCGGTACAATGAGCAGTTCTTC.

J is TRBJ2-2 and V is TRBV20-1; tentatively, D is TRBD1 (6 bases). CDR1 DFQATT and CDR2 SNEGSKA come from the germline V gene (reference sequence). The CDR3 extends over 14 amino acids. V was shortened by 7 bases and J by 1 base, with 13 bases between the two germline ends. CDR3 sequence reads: CSVQSQGNTGELFF. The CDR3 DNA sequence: TGCAGTGTTCAATCACAGGGGAACACCGGGGAGCTGTTTTTT.

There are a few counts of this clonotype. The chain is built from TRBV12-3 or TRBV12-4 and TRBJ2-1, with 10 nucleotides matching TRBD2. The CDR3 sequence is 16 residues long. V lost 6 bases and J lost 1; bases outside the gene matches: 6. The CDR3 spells CASSERGGHSYNEQFF. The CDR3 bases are TGTGCCAGCAGCGAGCGGGGGGGCCATTCCTACAATGAGCAGTTCTTC.

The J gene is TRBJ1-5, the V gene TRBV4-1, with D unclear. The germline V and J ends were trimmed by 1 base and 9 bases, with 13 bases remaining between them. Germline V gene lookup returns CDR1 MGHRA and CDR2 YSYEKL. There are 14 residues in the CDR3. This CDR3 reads CASSQGGPRWPQHF. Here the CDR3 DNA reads TGCGCCAGCAGCCAAGGAGGGCCTAGGTGGCCCCAGCATTTT.

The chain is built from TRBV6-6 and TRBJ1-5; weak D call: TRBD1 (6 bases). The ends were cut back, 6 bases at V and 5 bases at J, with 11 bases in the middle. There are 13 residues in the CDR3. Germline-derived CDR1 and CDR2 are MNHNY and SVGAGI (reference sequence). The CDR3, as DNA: TGTGCCAGCAGGGACAGATGGGATCAGCCCCAGCATTTT. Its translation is CASRDRWDQPQHF.

For the CDR3, the DNA is TGTGCCAGCAGTTTGTGGACGGTGAACTACGAGCAGTACTTC. Protein: CASSLWTVNYEQYF. J is TRBJ2-7 and V is TRBV28; D unclear. The CDR3 is made up of 14 amino acids. The germline CDR1 and CDR2 sequences are MDHEN and SYDVKM. V lost 3 bases and J 3 bases, leaving 12 bases between the germline ends.

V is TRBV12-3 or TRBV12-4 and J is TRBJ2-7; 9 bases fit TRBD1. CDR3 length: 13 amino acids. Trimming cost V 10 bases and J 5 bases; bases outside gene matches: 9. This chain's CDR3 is CAIGTGMRNEQYF. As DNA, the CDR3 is TGTGCCATCGGGACAGGGATGAGGAACGAGCAGTACTTC.

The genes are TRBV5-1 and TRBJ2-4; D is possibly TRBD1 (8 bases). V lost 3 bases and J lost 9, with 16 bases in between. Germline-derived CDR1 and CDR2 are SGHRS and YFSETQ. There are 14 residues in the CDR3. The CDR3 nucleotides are TGCGCCAGCAGCTCGGACAGGGAGGGGGGCATTCAGTACTTC. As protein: CASSSDREGGIQYF.

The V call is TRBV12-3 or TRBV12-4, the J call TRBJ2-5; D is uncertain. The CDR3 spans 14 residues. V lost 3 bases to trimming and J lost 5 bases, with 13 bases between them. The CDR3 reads CASSFEKGIETQYF. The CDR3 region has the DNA TGTGCCAGCAGTTTCGAGAAGGGTATTGAGACCCAGTACTTC.

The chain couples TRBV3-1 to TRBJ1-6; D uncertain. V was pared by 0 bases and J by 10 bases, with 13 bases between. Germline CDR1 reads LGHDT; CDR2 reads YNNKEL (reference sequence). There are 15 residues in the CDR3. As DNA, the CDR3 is TGTGCCAGCAGCCAAGACGCAGGATCTCGATCACCCCTCCACTTT. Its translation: CASSQDAGSRSPLHF.

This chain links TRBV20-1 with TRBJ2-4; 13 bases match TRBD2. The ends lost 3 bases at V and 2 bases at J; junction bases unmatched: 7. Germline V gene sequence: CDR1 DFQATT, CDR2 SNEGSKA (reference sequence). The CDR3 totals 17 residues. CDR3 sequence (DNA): TGCAGTGCTAGCCGTACTAGCGGGGGGGCGTCCAAAAACATTCAGTACTTC. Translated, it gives CSASRTSGGASKNIQYF.

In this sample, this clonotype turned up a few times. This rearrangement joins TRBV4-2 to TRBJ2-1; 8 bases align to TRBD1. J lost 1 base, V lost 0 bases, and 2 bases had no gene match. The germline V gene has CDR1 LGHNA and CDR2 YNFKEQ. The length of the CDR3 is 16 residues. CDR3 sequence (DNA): TGTGCCAGCAGCCAAGAAACAGGGGGATCCTACAATGAGCAGTTCTTC. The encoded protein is CASSQETGGSYNEQFF.

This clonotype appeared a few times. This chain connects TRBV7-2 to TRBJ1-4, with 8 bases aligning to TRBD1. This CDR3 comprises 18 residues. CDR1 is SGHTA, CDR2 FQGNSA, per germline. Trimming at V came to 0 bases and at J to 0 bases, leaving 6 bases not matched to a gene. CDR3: CASSLAVGQDATNEKLFF. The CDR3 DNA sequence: TGTGCCAGCAGCTTAGCGGTGGGACAGGACGCAACTAATGAAAAACTGTTTTTT.

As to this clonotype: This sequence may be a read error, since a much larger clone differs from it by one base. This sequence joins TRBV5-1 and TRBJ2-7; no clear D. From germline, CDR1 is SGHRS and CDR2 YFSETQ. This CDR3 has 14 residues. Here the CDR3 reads CVSSLAGWVYEQYF. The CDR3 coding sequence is TGCGTCAGCAGCTTGGCCGGTTGGGTCTACGAGCAGTACTTC.

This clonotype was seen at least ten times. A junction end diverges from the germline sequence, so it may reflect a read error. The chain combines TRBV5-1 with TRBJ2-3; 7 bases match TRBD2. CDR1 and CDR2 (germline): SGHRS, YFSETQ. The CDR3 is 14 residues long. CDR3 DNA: TGTGCCAGCAGCTCGGGGGGAGGCACAGATACGCAGTATTTT. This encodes CASSSGGGTDTQYF.

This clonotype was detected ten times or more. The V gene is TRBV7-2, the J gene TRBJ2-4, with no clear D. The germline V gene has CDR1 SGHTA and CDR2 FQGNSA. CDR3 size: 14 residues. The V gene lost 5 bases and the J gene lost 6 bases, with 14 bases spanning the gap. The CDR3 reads CASSPIRMGNIQYF. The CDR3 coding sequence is TGTGCCAGCAGCCCCATTCGGATGGGAAACATTCAGTACTTC.

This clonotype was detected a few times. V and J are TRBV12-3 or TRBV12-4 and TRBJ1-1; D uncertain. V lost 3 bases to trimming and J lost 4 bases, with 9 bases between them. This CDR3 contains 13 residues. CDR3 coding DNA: TGTGCCAGCAGTTTTAATGTAGGCACTGAAGCTTTCTTT. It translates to CASSFNVGTEAFF.

The CDR3 DNA reads TGTGCCAGCAGGTTCCAGGGTAGCACTGAAGCTTTCTTT. It yields the protein CASRFQGSTEAFF. The rearrangement joins TRBV28 to TRBJ1-1; D might be TRBD1 (5 bases). The CDR3 runs 13 residues. Trimming stripped 6 bases from V and 4 bases from J, with 12 bases between. Looked up from germline, CDR1 is MDHEN and CDR2 is SYDVKM.

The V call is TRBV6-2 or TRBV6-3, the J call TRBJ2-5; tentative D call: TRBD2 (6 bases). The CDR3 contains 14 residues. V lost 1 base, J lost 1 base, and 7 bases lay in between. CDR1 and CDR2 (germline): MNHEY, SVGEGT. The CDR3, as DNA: TGTGCCAGCAGTTACTTAGCGGTCCAAGAGACCCAGTACTTC. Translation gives CASSYLAVQETQYF.